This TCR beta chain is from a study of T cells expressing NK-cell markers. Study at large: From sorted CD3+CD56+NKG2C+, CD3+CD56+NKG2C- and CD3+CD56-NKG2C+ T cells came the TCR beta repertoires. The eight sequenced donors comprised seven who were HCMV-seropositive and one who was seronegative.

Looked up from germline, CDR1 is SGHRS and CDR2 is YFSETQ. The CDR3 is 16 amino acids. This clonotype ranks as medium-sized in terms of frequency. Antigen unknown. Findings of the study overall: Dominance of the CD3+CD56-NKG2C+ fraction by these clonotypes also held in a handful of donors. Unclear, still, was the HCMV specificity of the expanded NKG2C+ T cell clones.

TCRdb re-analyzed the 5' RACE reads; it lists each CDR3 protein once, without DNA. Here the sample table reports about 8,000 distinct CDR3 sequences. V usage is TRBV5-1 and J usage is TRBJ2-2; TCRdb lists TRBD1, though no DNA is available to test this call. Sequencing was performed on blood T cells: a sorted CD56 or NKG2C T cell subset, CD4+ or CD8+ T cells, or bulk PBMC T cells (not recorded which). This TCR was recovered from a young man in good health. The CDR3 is CASSLAGGQGTGELFF.